This T cell receptor beta chain appears in the sequencing data of a study of PD-1 blockade in classical Hodgkin lymphoma. Clones were read by immunoSEQ multiplex PCR, and TCRdb kept only the in-frame ones, dropping some. The sample contains about 40,000 clones, around 71% of which appear only once. V shed 3 bases and J 5 bases; nucleotides not matched to a gene: 14. Germline CDR1 reads SEHNR; CDR2 reads FQNEAQ (reference sequence). This CDR3 region has 18 residues. In every patient, relapse followed autologous stem cell transplantation, while exposure to brentuximab vedotin differed. Best responses included complete response and partial response; otherwise, the best response was progressive disease.

V and J are TRBV7-9 and TRBJ2-1; 9 nucleotides align to TRBD1. This clonotype was sampled from a human donor with classical Hodgkin lymphoma. This material consisted of peripheral blood mononuclear cells (PBMCs), taken at baseline. The CDR3, as DNA: TGTGCCAGCAGCTTTAAAACTGGTCGGGACAGGGAGGACAATGAGCAGTTCTTC. It encodes CASSFKTGRDREDNEQFF.